This T cell receptor beta chain was sequenced in a study of T cells in women clearing cervical HPV infection. Assay used: immunoSEQ multiplex PCR; TCRdb lists only in-frame clones, some missing. Its table lists roughly 14,000 clones. Comment on this clone: The CDR3 extends 3 residues past the end of the read, so its final part is completed from the germline J gene.

The CDR3 loop spans 16 amino acids. The germline gives CDR1 KGHSH, CDR2 LQKENI. The junction had 11 bases not matched to a gene; V was cut back by 5 bases and J by 2 bases. The sequence was obtained from a woman between 18 and 70 years old with a cervical HPV16 infection that either progressed to CIN3+ or cleared (not recorded which). The chain links TRBV18 to TRBJ1-1, with 7 bases that match TRBD1. Sequencing used blood buffy coat. CDR3 sequence reads: CASSSTGSGLNTEAFF. The covered CDR3 bases are TGTGCCAGCTCATCGACAGGGAGCGGGCTCAACACTGAA. The full variable domain, its missing parts supplied by reference TRBV18 and TRBJ1-1, is NAGVMQNPRHLVRRRGQEARLRCSPMKGHSHVYWYRQLPEEGLKFMVYLQKENIIDESGMPKERFSAEFPKEGPSILRIQQVVRGDSAAYFCASSSTGSGLNTEAFFGQGTRLTVV.